Listed here are 21 T cell receptor beta chains from one sample, sequenced in a study of Graves' ophthalmopathy and Graves' hyperthyroidism. RNA transcripts yielded amplified TCR beta CDR3 regions. An initial RT-PCR round employing HTBI primers preceded a second-round multiplex PCR. TCRdb independently ran MiXCR on the multiplex PCR reads; one entry per CDR3 protein. The data hold hundreds of thousands of distinct CDR3 sequences, with roughly 41% observed a single time. Material for sequencing was peripheral blood. The origin of the receptors is an adult man with Graves' ophthalmopathy.

The chain carries TRBV30 and TRBJ1-5; 9 bases map to TRBD1. CDR1 is GTSNPN, CDR2 SVGIG, per germline (reference sequence). Trimming removed 5 bases from V and 2 bases from J; junction bases left unmatched: 4. This CDR3 is built from 14 residues. The CDR3, as DNA: TGTGCCTGGGGGACAGGGTTGGGCAATCAGCCCCAGCATTTT. It codes for CAWGTGLGNQPQHF.

As concerns this clonotype: The junction shows a germline mismatch at one end, possibly a read error. The V and J genes are TRBV10-3 and TRBJ1-2; TRBD1 matches 9 bases. There are 12 residues in the CDR3. The germline CDR1 and CDR2 sequences are ENHRY and SYGVKD. Here the CDR3 DNA reads TGCGCCATTGGACAGGGGAATGTCGGCTACACCTTC. Translation: CAIGQGNVGYTF.

The sample holds a few counts of this clonotype. The chain employs TRBV20-1 and TRBJ1-6, with 9 bases identical to TRBD1. The germline CDR1 and CDR2 sequences are DFQATT and SNEGSKA (reference sequence). This CDR3 has 16 amino acids. J gave up 9 bases and V 2 bases, and 11 bases lay outside the gene matches. The CDR3 nucleotides are TGCAGTGCTAGACCCACAGGGGGCGCCGGGGGTTCACCCCTCCACTTT. Its translation is CSARPTGGAGGSPLHF.

This clonotype was counted at least ten times. The genes are TRBV5-1 and TRBJ1-2; D is undetermined. V lost 0 bases, J lost 8 bases, and 20 bases lay in between. Germline CDR1 is SGHRS and CDR2 is YFSETQ. This CDR3 has 16 amino acids. The CDR3 is CASSLAPATTFGGYTF. The CDR3 DNA is TGCGCCAGCAGCTTGGCCCCCGCTACCACGTTCGGAGGCTACACCTTC.

The V gene is TRBV4-2, the J gene TRBJ1-5; tentative D call: TRBD1 (6 bases). This CDR3 is built from 14 residues. Trimming removed 2 bases from V and 5 bases from J, with 10 bases in between. The germline V gene has CDR1 LGHNA and CDR2 YNFKEQ. Here the CDR3 reads CASSQNREHQPQHF. Here the CDR3 DNA reads TGTGCCAGCAGCCAAAACAGGGAACATCAGCCCCAGCATTTT.

Comment on this clonotype: Germline and junction disagree at one end, which may indicate a read error. The chain joins TRBV10-3 to TRBJ2-5; no clear D. The CDR3 contains 14 residues. The germline gives CDR1 ENHRY, CDR2 SYGVKD. The chain's CDR3 is CASSYTGFGETQYF. CDR3 sequence (DNA): TGTGCCAGCAGTTATACCGGGTTTGGAGAGACCCAGTACTTC.

This clonotype was picked up many times. V and J are TRBV9 and TRBJ1-1; D uncertain. V lost 0 bases to trimming and J lost 2 bases, with 5 bases between them. The germline V gene encodes CDR1 SGDLS and CDR2 YYNGEE. CDR3 length equals 13 residues. CDR3 sequence reads: CASSVAINTEAFF. The CDR3 coding sequence is TGTGCCAGCAGCGTAGCGATTAACACTGAAGCTTTCTTT.

This clonotype was seen at least ten times. V usage is TRBV4-2 and J usage is TRBJ2-2; weak D call: TRBD2 (5 bases). Per the germline V gene, CDR1 is LGHNA and CDR2 is YNFKEQ. V was cut by 0 bases and J by 4 bases, with 9 bases left in between. There are 15 residues in the CDR3. CDR3 sequence reads: CASSQDETSTGELFF. CDR3 coding DNA: TGTGCCAGCAGCCAAGACGAAACTAGCACCGGGGAGCTGTTTTTT.

Many counts were recorded for this clonotype. The chain combines TRBV20-1 with TRBJ1-5; the D is unclear. Trimming took off 0 bases at V and 9 bases at J, with 12 bases between the two ends. Germline lookup yields CDR1 DFQATT and CDR2 SNEGSKA (reference sequence). The CDR3 is 13 amino acids. CDR3 bases: TGCAGTGCTAGAGATCGAGGGCATCGGCCCCAGCATTTT. It translates to CSARDRGHRPQHF.

Concerning this clonotype: Since a much larger clone is just one base distant, this may be a read error. V and J are TRBV11-1 and TRBJ1-2; TRBD1 might be the D (5 bases). The CDR3 loop spans 12 amino acids. The ends were cut back, 5 bases at V and 7 bases at J, with 11 bases in the middle. CDR1 and CDR2 from the germline V gene are SGHAT and FQDESV (reference sequence). The CDR3 DNA reads as TGTGCCAGCAGCCCAGGGAGTTGTGGCTACACCTTC. Encoded protein: CASSPGSCGYTF.

This clonotype was picked up a small number of times. V usage is TRBV18 and J usage is TRBJ1-2; D is unresolved. Germline V gene lookup returns CDR1 KGHSH and CDR2 LQKENI. V was pared by 1 base and J by 8 bases, with 11 bases between. The CDR3 contains 13 residues. The CDR3 spells CASSPQGLEGYTF. DNA of the CDR3: TGTGCCAGCTCACCACAGGGATTAGAGGGCTACACCTTC.

The gene calls are TRBV25-1 and TRBJ2-3; no clear D. Germline CDR1 and CDR2: MGHDK and SYGVNS. Trimming took 6 bases from V and 0 from J, leaving 10 bases between them. The CDR3 has 14 residues. The CDR3 loop reads CASRVGSSTDTQYF. Written as DNA, the CDR3 is TGTGCCAGCAGAGTTGGCTCGAGCACAGATACGCAGTATTTT.

The chain couples TRBV10-3 to TRBJ2-7; maybe TRBD2 (6 bases). The germline V and J ends were trimmed by 0 bases and 8 bases, with 17 bases remaining between them. CDR1 and CDR2 from the germline V gene are ENHRY and SYGVKD. The CDR3 is 15 amino acids. The CDR3 sequence is CAISESKLAERKQYF. In DNA form, the CDR3 reads TGTGCCATCAGTGAGTCGAAGTTAGCGGAACGAAAGCAGTACTTC.

V and J are TRBV2 and TRBJ1-2; D is undetermined. Germline-derived CDR1 and CDR2 are SNHLY and FYNNEI. Trimming cost V 8 bases and J 4 bases, with 14 bases left between them. The CDR3 runs to 13 residues. The DNA of the CDR3 is TGTGCCAGCTTCCCGGGCGGCGGCTATGGCTACACCTTC. It encodes CASFPGGGYGYTF.

In the case of this clonotype: A much larger clonotype is one base distant, so this may be a read error. J is TRBJ2-2 and V is TRBV5-1; D unresolved. Germline values: CDR1 SGHRS, CDR2 YFSETQ. This CDR3 spans 15 amino acids. Trimming took 0 bases from V and 3 from J, leaving 9 bases between them. CDR3 DNA: TGCGCCAGCAGCTTGGCTACGGTGGACACCGGGGAGCTGTTTTTT. This sequence encodes CASSLATVDTGELFF.

The chain has TRBV25-1 and TRBJ2-1; the D is unclear. The CDR3 spans 15 residues. V was cut by 4 bases and J by 4 bases, with 14 bases left in between. Germline V gene sequence: CDR1 MGHDK, CDR2 SYGVNS. The CDR3 is CASSGLGNRYNEQFF. The CDR3 DNA is TGTGCCAGCAGTGGGCTAGGCAATCGGTACAATGAGCAGTTCTTC.

This clonotype was counted a single time. The chain recombines TRBV10-3 with TRBJ1-5; D is possibly TRBD1 (6 bases). Germline V gene sequence: CDR1 ENHRY, CDR2 SYGVKD. The CDR3 has 16 residues. The V and J ends lost 10 bases and 2 bases respectively, with 21 bases between them. CDR3 coding DNA: TGTGCCAGCAGCCTTCTTGGCCCAGGGGGCAATCAGCCCCAGCATTTT. It translates to CASSLLGPGGNQPQHF.

The chain links TRBV20-1 to TRBJ1-1; D remains unclear. Germline CDR1 and CDR2: DFQATT and SNEGSKA (reference sequence). V was trimmed by 0 bases and J by 3 bases, leaving 14 bases between them. The CDR3 runs to 15 residues. The CDR3 nucleotides are TGCAGTGCTAGAGATTCGGCCGGCATGGACACTGAAGCTTTCTTT. Translation: CSARDSAGMDTEAFF.

This chain connects TRBV14 to TRBJ2-2, with a possible D match to TRBD2 (6 bases). Germline CDR1 reads SGHDN; CDR2 reads FVKESK. Trimming cost V 5 bases and J 0 bases, with 22 bases left between them. The CDR3 has 19 amino acids. The CDR3 protein is CASSSPAGQAGANTGELFF. CDR3 sequence (DNA): TGTGCCAGCAGCTCACCGGCGGGGCAAGCGGGCGCGAACACCGGGGAGCTGTTTTTT.

The sample holds many counts of this clonotype. V is TRBV11-2 and J is TRBJ2-7, with 16 nucleotides matching TRBD2. Germline V gene sequence: CDR1 SGHAT, CDR2 FQNNGV. Trimming at V came to 5 bases and at J to 7 bases, leaving 5 bases not matched to a gene. CDR3 size: 15 residues. The DNA of the CDR3 is TGTGCCAGCAGCCCCCCGGGACTAGCGGGAGGGGAGCAGTACTTC. This gives the protein CASSPPGLAGGEQYF.

This clonotype was detected only a few times. The chain recombines TRBV4-1 with TRBJ2-7, with D maybe TRBD2 (6 bases). Germline V gene sequence: CDR1 MGHRA, CDR2 YSYEKL. The CDR3 loop spans 14 amino acids. V was trimmed by 4 bases and J by 4 bases, leaving 14 bases between them. CDR3 protein: CASSPRDSRYEQYF. The CDR3 region has the DNA TGCGCCAGCAGCCCCCGGGACTCAAGGTACGAGCAGTACTTC.